The sequence of this T cell receptor (beta chain) was determined in a study of metastatic and nonmetastatic thyroid tumors. Background on the study: It was across blood and tumor or nodule tissue from malignant and benign thyroid patients that repertoires were compared. Study-wide results and limits: Reports indicated that malignant thyroid tumors showed significantly higher TCR beta diversity than benign nodules did, in blood and tumor.

Using MiXCR, TCRdb reanalyzed the PCR reads. The table lists fewer than 35,000 clones, 18% of them singletons, with over 10% in the top ten. No patient received treatment before thyroid surgery. V lost 2 bases, J lost 5 bases, and 8 bases stayed unmatched. This CDR3 has 16 residues. Germline V gives CDR1 MNHNS, CDR2 SASEGT. This clone is medium-sized within its sample. Its specificity is not known. Sequencing was done on a sample of blood. This sequence originates from a male donor with papillary thyroid cancer or a benign thyroid nodule (not recorded which). Some clones in this sample may be carry-over from other donors' samples. The chain employs TRBV6-1 and TRBJ2-1; 8 bases agree with TRBD2. In nucleotides, the CDR3 is TGTGCCAGCAGTGAATTCGGCGGGAGGTTGAACAATGAGCAGTTCTTC. Translated: CASSEFGGRLNNEQFF.